A single sample is the source of the 14 T cell receptor beta chains below, sequenced in a study of T-cell memory formation after mild COVID-19. TCRdb used MiXCR to reprocess the 5' RACE reads, holding one entry per CDR3 protein. The table lists roughly 150,000 distinct CDR3 sequences, about 14% of them singletons. Sequences were obtained from PBMCs or a T cell subset sorted from them (not recorded which). These TCRs come from an adult woman who had mild COVID-19 (a few samples of this study predate the infection). Cell type and time point are not known.

This clonotype was picked up a small number of times. The V gene is TRBV7-2, the J gene TRBJ1-1, with 9 bases matching TRBD1. V shed 1 base and J 3 bases; nucleotides not matched to a gene: 3. Germline V lookup: CDR1 SGHTA, CDR2 FQGNSA. This CDR3 spans 15 amino acids. CDR3 in DNA: TGTGCCAGCAGCTTAGGGACAGGGGCGGACACTGAAGCTTTCTTT. The encoded protein is CASSLGTGADTEAFF.

This clonotype came up many times. The chain combines TRBV14 with TRBJ2-2, with 7 positions matching TRBD1. Unmatched junction bases numbered 6, after V lost 3 bases and J lost 5 bases. This CDR3 has 15 amino acids. Germline CDR1 is SGHDN and CDR2 is FVKESK. This CDR3 reads CASSQRQGATGELFF. The CDR3, as DNA: TGTGCCAGCAGCCAGCGACAGGGTGCTACCGGGGAGCTGTTTTTT.

The genes are TRBV7-6 and TRBJ2-1; 10 bases map to TRBD1. Germline V lookup: CDR1 SGHVS, CDR2 FNYEAQ. V was pared by 6 bases and J by 6 bases, with 5 bases of the junction left unmatched. The CDR3 extends over 14 amino acids. Here the CDR3 reads CASRGGTGVNEQFF. The CDR3 DNA sequence: TGTGCCAGCAGGGGGGGGACAGGGGTCAATGAGCAGTTCTTC.

This clonotype occurred many times. The chain links TRBV6-5 to TRBJ2-7, with TRBD1 as a possible D gene (5 bases). The V and J ends lost 5 bases and 0 bases respectively, with 14 bases between them. The germline CDR1 and CDR2 sequences are MNHEY and SVGAGI. This CDR3 spans 15 amino acids. The DNA of the CDR3 is TGTGCCAGCAGTCATAGGGGCGGCAGCTCCTACGAGCAGTACTTC. It encodes CASSHRGGSSYEQYF.

This clonotype came up a few times. The chain uses TRBV4-2 and TRBJ2-4, with D tentatively TRBD2 (6 bases). This CDR3 contains 15 residues. The germline V gene encodes CDR1 LGHNA and CDR2 YNFKEQ. V was trimmed by 3 bases and J by 7 bases, leaving 16 bases between them. The CDR3 DNA sequence: TGTGCCAGCAGCCATGGGGACGGGAGTGGTAACATTCAGTACTTC. It translates to CASSHGDGSGNIQYF.

The sample holds a few counts of this clonotype. The chain combines TRBV7-2 with TRBJ2-3; TRBD2 agrees at 8 bases. J gave up 4 bases and V 1 base, and 7 bases lay outside the gene matches. Germline CDR1 and CDR2: SGHTA and FQGNSA. CDR3 length: 16 residues. The CDR3, as DNA: TGTGCCAGCAGCTTAGTGTCGGGAGGGCCCCCAGATACGCAGTATTTT. As protein: CASSLVSGGPPDTQYF.

This clonotype was counted many times. This chain joins TRBV25-1 and TRBJ2-1, with D perhaps being TRBD1 or TRBD2 (5 bases each). CDR3 length equals 17 residues. Germline loops: CDR1 MGHDK, CDR2 SYGVNS. Trimming pared 6 bases from V and 3 bases from J, leaving 21 bases between. The CDR3 region is CASRKEEQGPYYNEQFF. Written as DNA, the CDR3 is TGTGCCAGCAGAAAGGAAGAGCAGGGACCATACTACAATGAGCAGTTCTTC.

This clonotype was seen more than once but under ten times. The CDR3 loop is CASSFTQNTGELFF. The CDR3 DNA sequence: TGTGCCAGCAGCTTTACGCAGAACACCGGGGAGCTGTTTTTT. J is TRBJ2-2 and V is TRBV5-8; no clear D. This CDR3 has 14 amino acids. Trimming shortened V by 2 bases and J by 1 base, and 6 bases separated the two germline ends. Per germline, CDR1 SGHTS and CDR2 YDEGEE.

The rearrangement uses TRBV2 and TRBJ2-1; no firm D call. Trimming shortened V by 6 bases and J by 8 bases, and 11 bases separated the two germline ends. The germline CDR1 and CDR2 sequences are SNHLY and FYNNEI. The CDR3 extends over 12 amino acids. The chain's CDR3 is CASRSESYEQFF. The CDR3 nucleotides read TGTGCCAGCAGGTCAGAAAGCTATGAGCAGTTCTTC.

The chain employs TRBV6-5 and TRBJ2-7; D assignment may be TRBD1 or TRBD2 (5 bases each). In germline, CDR1 is MNHEY, CDR2 SVGAGI. Trimming took off 11 bases at V and 3 bases at J, with 26 bases between the two ends. The CDR3 runs 16 residues. The CDR3 DNA reads as TGTGCCCACCAGCAGTTATGTACGGGACCGTTCTACGAGCAGTACTTC. Protein: CAHQQLCTGPFYEQYF.

The rearrangement joins TRBV7-9 to TRBJ1-5; D is possibly TRBD1 (5 bases). The germline CDR1 and CDR2 sequences are SEHNR and FQNEAQ (reference sequence). Trimming removed 5 bases from V and 2 bases from J, with 7 bases in between. The CDR3 contains 13 residues. The CDR3 DNA is TGTGCCAGCAGCGCGGGGGGCAATCAGCCCCAGCATTTT. Protein: CASSAGGNQPQHF.

This chain links TRBV6-6 with TRBJ1-2, with 8 bases lining up with TRBD1. CDR3 size: 15 residues. J gave up 0 bases and V 8 bases, and 8 bases lay outside the gene matches. Germline V CDR1 and CDR2: MNHNY, SVGAGI (reference sequence). CDR3 nucleotides: TGTGCCAGCTATTATCGGACAGGGACTAACTATGGCTACACCTTC. Residues: CASYYRTGTNYGYTF.

In its sample, this clonotype was seen a few times. This chain uses TRBV7-9 with TRBJ2-7, with D uncertain. This CDR3 spans 15 amino acids. From germline, CDR1 is SEHNR and CDR2 FQNEAQ (reference sequence). V was shortened by 0 bases and J by 4 bases, with 13 bases between the two germline ends. The CDR3 region has the DNA TGTGCCAGCAGCTTAGCGGCTAGTTCTCGATACGAGCAGTACTTC. This sequence encodes CASSLAASSRYEQYF.

The genes are TRBV3-1 and TRBJ2-7; TRBD2 agrees at 9 bases. Trimming at V came to 1 base and at J to 1 base, leaving 2 bases not matched to a gene. Germline V gene sequence: CDR1 LGHDT, CDR2 YNNKEL (reference sequence). This CDR3 region has 15 residues. The CDR3, as DNA: TGTGCCAGCAGCCAAGGACTAGCGGCTTCCTACGAGCAGTACTTC. Residues: CASSQGLAASYEQYF.